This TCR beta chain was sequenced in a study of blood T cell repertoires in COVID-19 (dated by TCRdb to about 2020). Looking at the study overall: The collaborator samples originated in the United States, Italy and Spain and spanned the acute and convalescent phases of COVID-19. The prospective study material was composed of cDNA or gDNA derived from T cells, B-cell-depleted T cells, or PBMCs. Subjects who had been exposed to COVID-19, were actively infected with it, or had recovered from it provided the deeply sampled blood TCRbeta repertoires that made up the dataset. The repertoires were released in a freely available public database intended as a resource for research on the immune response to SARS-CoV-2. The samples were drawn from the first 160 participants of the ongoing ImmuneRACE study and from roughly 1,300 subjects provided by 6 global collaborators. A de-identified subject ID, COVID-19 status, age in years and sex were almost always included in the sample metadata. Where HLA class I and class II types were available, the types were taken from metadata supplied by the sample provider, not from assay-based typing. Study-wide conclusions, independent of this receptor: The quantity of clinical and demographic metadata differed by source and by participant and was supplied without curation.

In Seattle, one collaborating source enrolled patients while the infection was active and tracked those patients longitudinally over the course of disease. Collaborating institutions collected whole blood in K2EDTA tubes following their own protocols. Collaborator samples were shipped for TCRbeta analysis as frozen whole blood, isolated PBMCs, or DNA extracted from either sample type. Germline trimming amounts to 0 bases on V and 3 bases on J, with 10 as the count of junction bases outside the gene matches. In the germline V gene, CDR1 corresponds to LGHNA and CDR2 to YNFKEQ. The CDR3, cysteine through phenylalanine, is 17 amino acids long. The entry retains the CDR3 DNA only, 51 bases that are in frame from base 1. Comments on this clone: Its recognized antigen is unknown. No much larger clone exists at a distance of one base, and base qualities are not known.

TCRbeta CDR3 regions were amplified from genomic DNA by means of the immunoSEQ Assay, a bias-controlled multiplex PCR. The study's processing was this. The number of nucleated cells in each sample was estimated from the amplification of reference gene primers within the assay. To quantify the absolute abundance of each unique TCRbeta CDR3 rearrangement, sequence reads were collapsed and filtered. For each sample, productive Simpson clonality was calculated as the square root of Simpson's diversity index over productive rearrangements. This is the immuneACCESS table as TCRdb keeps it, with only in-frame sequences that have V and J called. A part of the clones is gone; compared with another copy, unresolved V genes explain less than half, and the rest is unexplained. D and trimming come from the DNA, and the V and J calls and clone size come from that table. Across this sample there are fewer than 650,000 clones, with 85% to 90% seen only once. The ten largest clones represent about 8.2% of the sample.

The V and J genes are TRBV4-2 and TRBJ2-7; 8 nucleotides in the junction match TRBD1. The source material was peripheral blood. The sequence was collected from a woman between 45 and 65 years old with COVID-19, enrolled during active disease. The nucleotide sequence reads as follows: TGTGCCAGCAGCCAAGATGGAGGACAGGGTCATTACTACGAGCAGTACTTC. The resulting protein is CASSQDGGQGHYYEQYF.